Below are 21 T cell receptor beta chains sequenced from a single sample in a study of T cell repertoires in cytomegalovirus infection. TCRdb itself ran the reads through MiXCR, one entry per CDR3 protein. This sample carries roughly 200,000 distinct CDR3 sequences, 17% of them seen once, and the ten largest clones take under 30%. The sample comprised CD8+ T cells from PBMCs. Source of these receptors: a human donor in good health (CMV status not recorded). Some clones in this sample may be carry-over from other donors' samples.

The V and J genes are TRBV4-3 and TRBJ1-6, with unresolved D. Germline CDR1 reads LGHNA; CDR2 reads YSLEER. Trimming removed 0 bases from V and 5 bases from J, with 11 bases in between. The CDR3 has 16 residues. The DNA for the CDR3 is TGCGCCAGCAGCCAAGACAGCGGCGGAAATAATTCACCCCTCCACTTT. Amino acid sequence: CASSQDSGGNNSPLHF.

The rearrangement links TRBV28 to TRBJ1-5, with TRBD1 as a possible D gene (5 bases). Germline V lookup: CDR1 MDHEN, CDR2 SYDVKM. Trimming pared 8 bases from V and 0 bases from J, leaving 20 bases between. The CDR3 is 17 residues long. The CDR3 region is CASGLRRQRYSNQPQHF. The CDR3, as DNA: TGTGCCAGCGGCCTTAGGAGACAGCGGTATAGCAATCAGCCCCAGCATTTT.

This chain joins TRBV7-9 and TRBJ2-7; D is unresolved. Trimming shortened V by 8 bases and J by 5 bases, and 25 bases separated the two germline ends. This CDR3 comprises 16 residues. From germline, CDR1 is SEHNR and CDR2 FQNEAQ (reference sequence). CDR3 nucleotides: TGTGCCAGCGGCTCAACTACCGGGCTACAGATCCACGAGCAGTACTTC. Translated: CASGSTTGLQIHEQYF.

The chain combines TRBV30 with TRBJ2-1; no clear D. Germline V gives CDR1 GTSNPN, CDR2 SVGIG (reference sequence). V was trimmed by 3 bases and J by 5 bases, leaving 5 bases between them. The CDR3 consists of 11 residues. CDR3 in amino acids: CAWREHNEQFF. CDR3 sequence (DNA): TGTGCCTGGAGAGAACACAATGAGCAGTTCTTC.

The genes are TRBV12-3 or TRBV12-4 and TRBJ2-7; D is possibly TRBD1 (5 bases). V lost 3 bases, J lost 2 bases, and 14 bases lay in between. The CDR3 is 15 amino acids. DNA of the CDR3: TGTGCCAGCAGTTTTCCCCAATCGACAGCCTACGAGCAGTACTTC. Translation: CASSFPQSTAYEQYF.

This clonotype was seen a handful of times. CDR3 coding DNA: TGTGCCAGCAGCCAGGTGGAGACCCAGTACTTC. Protein sequence: CASSQVETQYF. The chain employs TRBV7-2 and TRBJ2-5; D gene uncertain. The V gene lost 5 bases and the J gene lost 5 bases, with 6 bases spanning the gap. The length of the CDR3 is 11 residues. Germline V gene sequence: CDR1 SGHTA, CDR2 FQGNSA.

V is TRBV7-9 and J is TRBJ1-5; D call uncertain. From germline, CDR1 is SEHNR and CDR2 FQNEAQ (reference sequence). V was shortened by 4 bases and J by 0 bases, with 7 bases between the two germline ends. The CDR3 loop spans 14 amino acids. CDR3 residues: CASSSSDSNQPQHF. CDR3 bases: TGTGCCAGCAGCTCTTCCGATAGCAATCAGCCCCAGCATTTT.

This clonotype was detected only a few times. This chain joins TRBV10-3 and TRBJ2-5; 10 nucleotides line up with TRBD1. Germline V gene data show CDR1 as ENHRY and CDR2 as SYGVKD. The trim removed 2 bases at V and 0 bases at J, leaving 6 bases unmatched. The CDR3 extends over 17 amino acids. The CDR3, as DNA: TGTGCCATCAGTGAGATATGGACAGGGGGTGACCAAGAGACCCAGTACTTC. The encoded protein is CAISEIWTGGDQETQYF.

This chain uses TRBV6-2 or TRBV6-3 with TRBJ2-3; D possibly corresponds to TRBD2 (7 bases). V lost 2 bases, J lost 0 bases, and 9 bases lay in between. The CDR3 is 15 amino acids. The germline gives CDR1 MNHEY, CDR2 SVGEGT. CDR3 sequence: CASSYGGASTDTQYF. For the CDR3, the DNA is TGTGCCAGCAGTTACGGGGGGGCGAGCACAGATACGCAGTATTTT.

Only a few counts were recorded for this clonotype. The chain uses TRBV9 and TRBJ2-1, with D possibly matching TRBD1 (6 bases). The CDR3 spans 11 residues. The V gene lost 3 bases and the J gene lost 9 bases, with 7 bases spanning the gap. CDR1 is SGDLS and CDR2 is YYNGEE in the germline V gene. CDR3 bases: TGTGCCAGCAGCGCAGGGGTTGAGCAGTTCTTC. Protein: CASSAGVEQFF.

For this clonotype: Compared with germline, one end of the junction differs, possibly owing to a read error. The chain employs TRBV14 and TRBJ2-1; 9 bases are shared with TRBD1. CDR3 length equals 16 residues. Germline values: CDR1 SGHDN, CDR2 FVKESK. In nucleotides, the CDR3 is TGTGCCAGCAGCCAAGGGGACAGGGTGTTCTACAATGAGCACTTCTTC. It specifies CASSQGDRVFYNEHFF.

This clonotype was seen a single time. This chain joins TRBV30 and TRBJ1-1; a possible D gene is TRBD1 (6 bases). Trimming stripped 0 bases from V and 4 bases from J, with 9 bases between. The CDR3 totals 13 residues. CDR1 is GTSNPN, CDR2 SVGIG, per germline (reference sequence). The DNA of the CDR3 is TGTGCCTGGAGTGTAGGGGGAACCACTGAAGCTTTCTTT. This translates into CAWSVGGTTEAFF.

The chain couples TRBV19 to TRBJ2-2; the D is unclear. V lost 7 bases and J 2 bases, leaving 5 bases between the germline ends. The CDR3 covers 12 residues. Germline V gene data show CDR1 as LNHDA and CDR2 as SQIVND (reference sequence). DNA of the CDR3: TGTGCCAGTACCTATAACACCGGGGAGCTGTTTTTT. Translating it yields CASTYNTGELFF.

This clonotype has only a few counts. In nucleotides, the CDR3 is TGTGCCAGCAGCCCGACCCCCCGGGGCAGGGATTGGCGTCAGCCCCAGCATTTT. Its translation: CASSPTPRGRDWRQPQHF. V usage is TRBV7-2 and J usage is TRBJ1-5; a weak D match, TRBD1 (5 bases). Per germline, CDR1 SGHTA and CDR2 FQGNSA. V was trimmed by 5 bases and J by 6 bases, leaving 26 bases between them. This CDR3 comprises 18 residues. Looking up the rest from reference TRBV7-2 and TRBJ1-5 gives the full variable domain: GAGVSQSPSNKVTEKGKDVELRCDPISGHTALYWYRQSLGQGLEFLIYFQGNSAPDKSGLPSDRFSAERTGGSVSTLTIQRTQQEDSAVYLCASSPTPRGRDWRQPQHFGDGTRLSIL.

This clonotype was detected only a few times. The J gene is TRBJ2-6, the V gene TRBV6-5, with D hard to call. Germline V lookup: CDR1 MNHEY, CDR2 SVGAGI. The CDR3 contains 16 residues. The V end was cut by 0 bases, the J end by 2 bases, with 8 bases between. This CDR3 reads CASSYSNDPGANVLTF. The CDR3 DNA sequence: TGTGCCAGCAGTTACTCGAACGACCCTGGGGCCAACGTCCTGACTTTC.

The chain links TRBV20-1 to TRBJ1-5; D is uncertain. CDR3 length equals 15 residues. Germline CDR1 is DFQATT and CDR2 is SNEGSKA (reference sequence). V lost 6 bases, J lost 0 bases, and 15 bases lay in between. The CDR3 spells CSAQPRFNSNQPQHF. The CDR3 DNA reads TGCAGTGCCCAGCCCAGATTTAATAGCAATCAGCCCCAGCATTTT.

This clonotype was recorded only once. The conserved closing phenylalanine or tryptophan is absent in this CDR3, likely reflecting a read error. This chain uses TRBV3-1 with TRBJ2-7; D is ambiguous. CDR1 is LGHDT, CDR2 YNNKEL, per germline (reference sequence). Trimming removed 0 bases from V and 3 bases from J, with 9 bases in between. The CDR3 extends over 14 amino acids. CDR3 in DNA: TGTGCCAGCAGCCAAGAAGCACCCTACTACGAGCAGTACTTA. Amino acid sequence: CASSQEAPYYEQYL.

The chain combines TRBV7-9 with TRBJ1-2; D ambiguous. Germline CDR1 reads SEHNR; CDR2 reads FQNEAQ (reference sequence). V dropped 1 base and J dropped 8 bases, with 11 bases sitting between them. CDR3 size: 13 residues. The CDR3 is CASSLEVLRGYTF. The CDR3 DNA sequence: TGTGCCAGCAGCTTAGAAGTCTTGCGGGGCTACACCTTC.

This clonotype was counted between two and nine times. The chain carries TRBV2 and TRBJ2-2; TRBD2 aligns across 8 bases. J lost 6 bases, V lost 4 bases, and 4 bases had no gene match. Germline V lookup: CDR1 SNHLY, CDR2 FYNNEI. The CDR3 extends over 14 amino acids. In nucleotides, the CDR3 is TGTGCCAGCAGTGTTACTAGCGGTGCCGGGGAGCTGTTTTTT. Its protein is CASSVTSGAGELFF.

The V and J genes are TRBV7-2 and TRBJ2-3; D is possibly TRBD2 (6 bases). In germline, CDR1 is SGHTA, CDR2 FQGNSA. The CDR3 consists of 17 residues. The V end was cut by 5 bases, the J end by 4 bases, with 22 bases between. The CDR3 bases are TGTGCCAGCAGCCTAAATGGAGGGTCATACTCTCCAGATACGCAGTATTTT. This codes for CASSLNGGSYSPDTQYF.

This clonotype was counted a few times. J is TRBJ2-7 and V is TRBV7-9; TRBD1 aligns across 10 bases. This CDR3 comprises 18 residues. Germline CDR1 reads SEHNR; CDR2 reads FQNEAQ (reference sequence). With V trimmed by 2 bases and J by 5 bases, 15 bases remained unmatched. This CDR3 is CASSLPLRQGALVHEQYF. The CDR3, as DNA: TGTGCCAGCAGCTTACCGCTTAGACAGGGGGCTTTGGTCCACGAGCAGTACTTC. The whole variable domain, remainder taken from reference TRBV7-9 and TRBJ2-7, is DTGVSQNPRHKITKRGQNVTFRCDPISEHNRLYWYRQTLGQGPEFLTYFQNEAQLEKSRLLSDRFSAERPKGSFSTLEIQRTEQGDSAMYLCASSLPLRQGALVHEQYFGPGTRLTVT.